Listed below are T cell receptor beta chains from one sample, sequenced in a study of T-cell reconstitution after alpha-beta-depleted transplantation in children. In TCRdb, the PCR reads were re-called with MiXCR into one record per CDR3 protein. The sample consists of about 980,000 distinct CDR3 sequences, 25% to 30% of them appearing once. The starting material was PBMCs, mostly from graft donor cells, obtained 360 days after TCRalphabeta/CD19-depleted stem cell transplant. These receptors all stem from a boy under two years old who had a stem cell transplant for SCID, so the T cells may come from the graft donor. Each CDR3 is given with its conserved first and last residue. Fields, in order: J gene, D gene, CDR3 length, V gene, clone size, CDR3 DNA, CDR3 protein. A D gene is named only where the DNA matches it firmly. Clone sizes are given selectively: once, few, many, or a class where the clone is expanded.

TRBJ1-1 - 12 TRBV20-1 - TGCAGTGCAACGCGACAGGACACTGAAGCTTTCTTT CSATRQDTEAFF
TRBJ2-1 TRBD1 15 TRBV5-1 few TGCGCCAGCAGCTTGTCAGGGGGACGTTCCAATGAGCAGTTCTTC CASSLSGGRSNEQFF
TRBJ1-1 - 13 TRBV30 few TGTGCCTGGAGTGTAACGGGGCACACTGAAGCTTTCTTT CAWSVTGHTEAFF
TRBJ2-3 - 16 TRBV19 - TGTGCCAGTAGTATATCGGGGGCGCCACCCACAGATACGCAGTATTTT CASSISGAPPTDTQYF
TRBJ2-7 - 16 TRBV12-3/TRBV12-4 - TGTGCCAGCAGTTTAGTGCGCCGACTTAGCTCCTACGAGCAGTACTTC CASSLVRRLSSYEQYF
TRBJ2-7 - 15 TRBV7-6 - TGTGCCAGCAGCTTAAGTCCTCAGACCCCCTACGAGCAGTACTTC CASSLSPQTPYEQYF
TRBJ1-2 TRBD1 15 TRBV5-1 - TGCGCCAGCAGCCCCTTGGACAGGGGGAACTATGGCTACACCTTC CASSPLDRGNYGYTF
TRBJ2-5 - 16 TRBV9 - TGTGCCAGCAGCGTAGGTAGGGGGGCCCTAGAAGAGACCCAGTACTTC CASSVGRGALEETQYF
TRBJ1-2 TRBD1 15 TRBV2 - TGTGCCAGCAGTGAGTGGACAGGGGGCAACTATGGCTACACCTTC CASSEWTGGNYGYTF
TRBJ1-5 TRBD1 15 TRBV12-3/TRBV12-4 few TGTGCCAGCAGTTTAGCGGACAGGGGCAATCAGCCCCAGCATTTT CASSLADRGNQPQHF
TRBJ2-2 - 14 TRBV7-9 few TGTGCCAGCAGCTTAGATCGCCAATTCGGGGAGCTGTTTTTT CASSLDRQFGELFF
TRBJ1-1 - 17 TRBV29-1 - TGCAGCGGGTTGGGAGGGGGTGCAGAAAGAATGAACACTGAAGCTTTCTTT CSGLGGGAERMNTEAFF
TRBJ2-7 - 12 TRBV12-3/TRBV12-4 - TGTGCCAGCAGTCCAGGGTCCGGGGTACCGTACTTC CASSPGSGVPYF
TRBJ2-7 - 16 TRBV27 few TGTGCCAGCAGTCTCACGGGGCAGGGGACCTCCTACGAGCAGTACTTC CASSLTGQGTSYEQYF
TRBJ2-3 TRBD2 18 TRBV28 - TGTGCCAGCAGTTTAGGGCTAGCGGGGGGGACGAGCACAGATACGCAGTATTTT CASSLGLAGGTSTDTQYF
TRBJ2-5 - 13 TRBV27 - TGTGCCAGCAGTTTGAGCGGCCCAGTAGCCCAGTACTTC CASSLSGPVAQYF
TRBJ1-3 TRBD1 15 TRBV12-3/TRBV12-4 - TGTGCCAGCAGCCCGACAGGGGAAAGAGGAAACACCATATATTTT CASSPTGERGNTIYF
TRBJ2-4 - 16 TRBV20-1 once TGCAGTGCTAGACCGGTGATCGGCCTAGCCAAAAACATTCAGTACTTC CSARPVIGLAKNIQYF
TRBJ2-5 - 14 TRBV6-2/TRBV6-3 many TGTGCCAGCAGTTACGCAGAGTACCAAGAGACCCAGTACTTC CASSYAEYQETQYF
TRBJ2-1 - 15 TRBV9 - TGTGCCAGCAGCGTTGAGGGGGGGCCCTACAATGAGCAGTTCTTC CASSVEGGPYNEQFF
TRBJ1-5 - 15 TRBV5-6 few TGTGCCAGCAGCTTGGGAGGTATCAAGGGTCAGCCCCAGCATTTT CASSLGGIKGQPQHF
TRBJ2-3 - 14 TRBV29-1 - TGCAGCGTGCGAAACTACCATAGCACAGATACGCAGTATTTT CSVRNYHSTDTQYF
TRBJ2-5 - 16 TRBV7-2 - TGTGCCAGCAGCCCGGGGCTAGGAGCGTCGATAATGACCCAGTACTTC CASSPGLGASIMTQYF
TRBJ2-7 - 13 TRBV10-3 few TGTGCCATCAGTGAGACGGGCCCCTACGAGCAGTACTTC CAISETGPYEQYF
TRBJ2-1 TRBD2 13 TRBV5-8 - TGTGCCAGCAGAATTTATAGCGGGGGGAAGCAGTTCTTC CASRIYSGGKQFF
TRBJ2-1 - 14 TRBV5-1 many TGCGCCAGCAGCTTGAACCTCGGGGGCAATGAGCAGTTCTTC CASSLNLGGNEQFF
TRBJ1-5 TRBD1 13 TRBV12-3/TRBV12-4 - TGTGCCAGCCAGGGGGGGCGGCGGCAGCCCCAGCATTTT CASQGGRRQPQHF
TRBJ2-5 TRBD1 15 TRBV3-1 - TGTGCCAGCAGATTCCCGGGACAGGGGCAAGAGACCCAGTACTTC CASRFPGQGQETQYF
TRBJ2-5 TRBD2 17 TRBV15 - TGTGCCACCAGCAGAGATCCGGTAGCGGGGGCCAAAGAGACCCAGTACTTC CATSRDPVAGAKETQYF